This paragraph reports one T cell receptor beta chain. CDR3 length: 16 amino acids. J lost 3 bases, V lost 1 base, and 7 bases had no gene match. In germline, CDR1 is LGHNA, CDR2 YSLEER. Data came from immunoSEQ multiplex PCR; TCRdb stores just in-frame clones and leaves some out. The sample has some 23,000 clones, 74% seen once. This sample stems from a study of STAT5B mutations in CD4+ large granular lymphocyte leukemia. The chain is built from TRBV4-3 and TRBJ2-5; 8 bases are a match to TRBD2. This receptor was obtained from a human donor in good health. Sequencing was carried out using CD4+ T cells from blood buffy coats. CDR3 in amino acids: CASSQVGTRKEETQYF. In DNA, the CDR3 is TGCGCCAGCAGCCAAGTCGGGACTAGGAAGGAAGAGACCCAGTACTTC.